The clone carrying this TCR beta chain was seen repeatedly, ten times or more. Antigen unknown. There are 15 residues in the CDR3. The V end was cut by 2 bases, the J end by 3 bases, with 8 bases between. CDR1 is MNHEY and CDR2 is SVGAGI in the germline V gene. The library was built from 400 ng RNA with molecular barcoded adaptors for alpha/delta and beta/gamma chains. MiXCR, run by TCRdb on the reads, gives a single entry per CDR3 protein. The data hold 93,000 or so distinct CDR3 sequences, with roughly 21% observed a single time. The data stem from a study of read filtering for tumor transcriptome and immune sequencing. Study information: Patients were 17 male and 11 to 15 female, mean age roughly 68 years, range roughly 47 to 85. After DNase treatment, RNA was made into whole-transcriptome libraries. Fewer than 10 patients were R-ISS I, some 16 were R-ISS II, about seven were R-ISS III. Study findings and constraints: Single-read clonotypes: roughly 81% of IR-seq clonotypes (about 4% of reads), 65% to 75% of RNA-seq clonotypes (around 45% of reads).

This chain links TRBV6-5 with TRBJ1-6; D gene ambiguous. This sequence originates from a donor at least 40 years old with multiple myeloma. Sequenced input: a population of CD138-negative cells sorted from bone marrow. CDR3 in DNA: TGTGCCAGCAGTTACGAGAGGCGCTATAATTCACCCCTCCACTTT. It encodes CASSYERRYNSPLHF.